Sequencing of this TCR beta chain was carried out in a study of cytomegalovirus exposure and HLA in healthy donors. This CDR3 spans 14 amino acids. Trimming shortened V by 1 base and J by 5 bases, and 8 bases separated the two germline ends. The germline CDR1 and CDR2 sequences are LNHNV and YYDKDF (reference sequence). Primers: 60 Vbeta forward and 13 Jbeta reverse. Assay used: immunoSEQ multiplex PCR; TCRdb lists only in-frame clones, some missing. The data hold around 110,000 clones, with around 75% observed a single time. This clone was seen once. The source is a male donor in good health and CMV-seropositive. The sample taken for sequencing was PBMCs. The rearrangement links TRBV15 to TRBJ2-2; maybe TRBD2 (6 bases). CDR3 sequence reads: CATSRGGGTGELFF. Written as DNA, the CDR3 is TGTGCCACCAGCAGAGGTGGGGGGACCGGGGAGCTGTTTTTT.